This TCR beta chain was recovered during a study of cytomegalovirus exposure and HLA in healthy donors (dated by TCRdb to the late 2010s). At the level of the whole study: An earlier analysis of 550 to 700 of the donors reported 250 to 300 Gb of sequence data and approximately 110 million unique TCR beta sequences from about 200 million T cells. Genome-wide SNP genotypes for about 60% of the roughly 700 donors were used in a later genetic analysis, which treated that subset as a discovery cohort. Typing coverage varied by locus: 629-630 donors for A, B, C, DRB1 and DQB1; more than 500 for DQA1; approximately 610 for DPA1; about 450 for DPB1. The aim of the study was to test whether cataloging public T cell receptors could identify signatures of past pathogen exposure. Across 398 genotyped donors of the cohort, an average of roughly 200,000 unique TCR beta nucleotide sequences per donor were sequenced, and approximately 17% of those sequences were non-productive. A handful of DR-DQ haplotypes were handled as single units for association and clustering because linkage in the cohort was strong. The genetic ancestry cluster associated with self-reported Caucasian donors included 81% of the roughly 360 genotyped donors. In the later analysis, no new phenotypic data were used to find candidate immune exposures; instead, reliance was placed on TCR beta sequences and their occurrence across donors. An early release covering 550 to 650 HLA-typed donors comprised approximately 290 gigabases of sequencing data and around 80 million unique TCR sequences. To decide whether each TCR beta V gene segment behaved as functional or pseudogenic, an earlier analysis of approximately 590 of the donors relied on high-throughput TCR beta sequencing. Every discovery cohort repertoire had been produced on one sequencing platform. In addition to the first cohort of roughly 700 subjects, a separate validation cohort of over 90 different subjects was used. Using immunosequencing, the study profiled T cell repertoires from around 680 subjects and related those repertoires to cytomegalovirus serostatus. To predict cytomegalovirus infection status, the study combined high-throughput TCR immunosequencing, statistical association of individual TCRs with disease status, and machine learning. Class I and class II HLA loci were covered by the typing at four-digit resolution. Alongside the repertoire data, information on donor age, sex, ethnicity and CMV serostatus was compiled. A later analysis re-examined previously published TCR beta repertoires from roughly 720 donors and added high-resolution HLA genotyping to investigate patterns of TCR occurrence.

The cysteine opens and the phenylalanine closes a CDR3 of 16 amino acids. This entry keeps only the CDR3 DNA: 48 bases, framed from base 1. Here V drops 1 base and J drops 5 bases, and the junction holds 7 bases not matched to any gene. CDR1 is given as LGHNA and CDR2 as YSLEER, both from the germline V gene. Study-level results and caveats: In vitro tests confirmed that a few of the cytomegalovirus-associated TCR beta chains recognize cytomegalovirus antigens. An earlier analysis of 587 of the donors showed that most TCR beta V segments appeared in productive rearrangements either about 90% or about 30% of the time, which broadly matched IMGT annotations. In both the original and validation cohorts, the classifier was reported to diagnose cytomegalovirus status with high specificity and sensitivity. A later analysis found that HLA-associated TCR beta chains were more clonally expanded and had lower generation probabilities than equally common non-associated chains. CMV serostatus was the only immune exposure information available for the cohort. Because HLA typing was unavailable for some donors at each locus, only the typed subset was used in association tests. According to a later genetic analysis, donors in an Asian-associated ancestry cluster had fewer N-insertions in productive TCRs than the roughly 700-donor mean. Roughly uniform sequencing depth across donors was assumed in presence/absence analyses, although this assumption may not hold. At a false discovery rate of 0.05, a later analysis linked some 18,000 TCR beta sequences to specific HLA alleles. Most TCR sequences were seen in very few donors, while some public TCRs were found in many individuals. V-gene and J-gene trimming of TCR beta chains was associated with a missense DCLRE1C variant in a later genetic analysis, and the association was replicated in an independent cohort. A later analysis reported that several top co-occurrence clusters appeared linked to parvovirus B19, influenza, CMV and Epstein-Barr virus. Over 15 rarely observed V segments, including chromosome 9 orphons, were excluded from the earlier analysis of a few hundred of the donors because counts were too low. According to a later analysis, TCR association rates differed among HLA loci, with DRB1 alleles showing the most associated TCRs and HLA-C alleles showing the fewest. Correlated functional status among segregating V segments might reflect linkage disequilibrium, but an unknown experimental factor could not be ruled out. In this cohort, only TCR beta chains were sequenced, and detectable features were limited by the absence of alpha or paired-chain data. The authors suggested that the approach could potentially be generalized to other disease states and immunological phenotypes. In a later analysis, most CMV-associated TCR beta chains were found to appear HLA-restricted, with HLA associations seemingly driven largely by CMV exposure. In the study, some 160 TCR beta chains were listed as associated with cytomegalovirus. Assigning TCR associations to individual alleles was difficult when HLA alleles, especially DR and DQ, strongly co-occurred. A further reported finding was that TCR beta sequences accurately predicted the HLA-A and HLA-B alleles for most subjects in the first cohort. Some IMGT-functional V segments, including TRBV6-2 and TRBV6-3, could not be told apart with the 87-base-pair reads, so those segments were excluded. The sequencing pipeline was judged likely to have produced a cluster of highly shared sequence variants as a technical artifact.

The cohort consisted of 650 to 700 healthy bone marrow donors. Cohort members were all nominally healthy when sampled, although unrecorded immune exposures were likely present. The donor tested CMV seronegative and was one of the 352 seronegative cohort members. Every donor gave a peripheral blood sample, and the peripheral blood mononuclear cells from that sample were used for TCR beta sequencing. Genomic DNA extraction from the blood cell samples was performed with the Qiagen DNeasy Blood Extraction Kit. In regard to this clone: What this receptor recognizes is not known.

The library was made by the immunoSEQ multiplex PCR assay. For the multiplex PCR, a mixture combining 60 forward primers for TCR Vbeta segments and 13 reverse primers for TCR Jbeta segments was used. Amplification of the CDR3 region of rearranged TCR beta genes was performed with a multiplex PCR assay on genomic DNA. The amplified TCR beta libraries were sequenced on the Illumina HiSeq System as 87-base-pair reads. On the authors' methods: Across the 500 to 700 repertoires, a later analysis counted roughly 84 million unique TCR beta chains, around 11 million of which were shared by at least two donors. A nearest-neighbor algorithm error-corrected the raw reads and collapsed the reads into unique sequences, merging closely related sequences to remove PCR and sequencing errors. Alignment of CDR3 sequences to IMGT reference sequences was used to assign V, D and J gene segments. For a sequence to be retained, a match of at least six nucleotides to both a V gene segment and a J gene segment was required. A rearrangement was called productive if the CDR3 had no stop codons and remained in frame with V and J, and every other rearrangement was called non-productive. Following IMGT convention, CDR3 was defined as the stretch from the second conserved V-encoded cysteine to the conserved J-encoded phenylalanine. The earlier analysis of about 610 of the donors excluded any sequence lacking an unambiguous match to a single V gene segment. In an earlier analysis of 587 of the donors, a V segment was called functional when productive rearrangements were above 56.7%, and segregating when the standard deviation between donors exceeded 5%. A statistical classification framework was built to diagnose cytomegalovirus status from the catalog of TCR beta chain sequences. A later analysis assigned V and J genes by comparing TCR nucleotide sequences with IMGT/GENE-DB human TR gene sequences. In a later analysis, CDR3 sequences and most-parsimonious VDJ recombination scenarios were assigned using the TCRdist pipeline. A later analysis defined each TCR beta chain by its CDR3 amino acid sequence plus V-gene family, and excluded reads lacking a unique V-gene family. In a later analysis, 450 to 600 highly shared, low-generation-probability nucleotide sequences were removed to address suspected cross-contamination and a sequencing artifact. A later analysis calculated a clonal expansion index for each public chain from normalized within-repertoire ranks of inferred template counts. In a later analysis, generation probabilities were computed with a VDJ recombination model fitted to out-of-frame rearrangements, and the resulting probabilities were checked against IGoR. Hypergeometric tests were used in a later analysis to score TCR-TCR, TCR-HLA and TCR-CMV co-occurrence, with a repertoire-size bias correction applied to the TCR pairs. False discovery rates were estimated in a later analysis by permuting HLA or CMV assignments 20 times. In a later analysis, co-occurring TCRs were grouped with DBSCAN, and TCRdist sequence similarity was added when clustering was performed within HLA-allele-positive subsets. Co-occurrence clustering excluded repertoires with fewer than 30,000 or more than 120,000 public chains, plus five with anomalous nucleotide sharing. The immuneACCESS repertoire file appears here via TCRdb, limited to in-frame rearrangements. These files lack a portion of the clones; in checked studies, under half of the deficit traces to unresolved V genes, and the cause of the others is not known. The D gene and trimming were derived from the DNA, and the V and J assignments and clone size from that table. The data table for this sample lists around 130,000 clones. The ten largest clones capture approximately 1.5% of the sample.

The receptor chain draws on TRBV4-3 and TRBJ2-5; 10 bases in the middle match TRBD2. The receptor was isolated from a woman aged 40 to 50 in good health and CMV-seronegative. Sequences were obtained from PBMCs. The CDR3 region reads CASSQARTSGRETQYF. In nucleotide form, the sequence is TGCGCCAGCAGCCAAGCAAGGACTAGCGGTCGGGAGACCCAGTACTTC.